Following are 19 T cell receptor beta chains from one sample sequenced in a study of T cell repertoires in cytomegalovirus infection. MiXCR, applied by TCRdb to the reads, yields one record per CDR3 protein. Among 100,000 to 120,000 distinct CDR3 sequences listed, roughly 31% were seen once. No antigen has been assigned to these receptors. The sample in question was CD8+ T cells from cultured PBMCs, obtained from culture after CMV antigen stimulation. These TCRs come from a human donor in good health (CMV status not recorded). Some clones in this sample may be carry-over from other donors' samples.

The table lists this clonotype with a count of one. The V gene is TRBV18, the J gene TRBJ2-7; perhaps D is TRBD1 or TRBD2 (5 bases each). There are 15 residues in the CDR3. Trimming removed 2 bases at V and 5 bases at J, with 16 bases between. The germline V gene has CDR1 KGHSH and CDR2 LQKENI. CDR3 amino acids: CASSPSIGTDHEQYF. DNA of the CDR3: TGTGCCAGCTCACCAAGTATCGGGACGGACCACGAGCAGTACTTC.

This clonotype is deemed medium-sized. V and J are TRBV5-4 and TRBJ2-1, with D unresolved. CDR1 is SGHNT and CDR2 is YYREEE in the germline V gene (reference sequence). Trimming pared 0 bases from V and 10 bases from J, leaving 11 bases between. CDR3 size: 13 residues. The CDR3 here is CASSLEVLDEQFF. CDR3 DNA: TGTGCCAGCAGCTTGGAAGTATTGGACGAGCAGTTCTTC.

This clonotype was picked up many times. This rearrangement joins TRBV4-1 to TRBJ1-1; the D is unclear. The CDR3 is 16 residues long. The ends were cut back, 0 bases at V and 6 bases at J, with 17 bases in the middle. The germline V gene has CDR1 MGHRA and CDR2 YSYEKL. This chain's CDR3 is CASSQEWARINAEAFF. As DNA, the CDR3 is TGCGCCAGCAGCCAAGAGTGGGCCAGAATTAACGCTGAAGCTTTCTTT.

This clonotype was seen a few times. CDR3 DNA sequence: TGTGCCAGCAGCTTTTTGGAGGGGCCCAGCACAGATACGCAGTATTTT. This sequence encodes CASSFLEGPSTDTQYF. V and J are TRBV7-9 and TRBJ2-3; D is perhaps TRBD2 (6 bases). V lost 3 bases and J lost 0, with 13 bases in between. The germline CDR1 and CDR2 sequences are SEHNR and FQNEAQ (reference sequence). The CDR3 covers 16 residues.

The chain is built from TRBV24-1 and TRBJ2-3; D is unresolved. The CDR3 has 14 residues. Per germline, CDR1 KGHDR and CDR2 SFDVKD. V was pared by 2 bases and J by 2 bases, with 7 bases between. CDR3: CATSDSPATDTQYF. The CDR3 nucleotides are TGTGCCACCAGTGATTCCCCCGCCACAGATACGCAGTATTTT.

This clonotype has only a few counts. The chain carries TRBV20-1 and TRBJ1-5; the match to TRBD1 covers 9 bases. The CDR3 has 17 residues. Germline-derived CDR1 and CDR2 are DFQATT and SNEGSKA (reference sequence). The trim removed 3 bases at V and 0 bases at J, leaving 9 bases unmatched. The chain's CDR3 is CSASRDRVGYSNQPQHF. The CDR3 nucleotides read TGCAGTGCTAGCCGGGACAGGGTCGGATATAGCAATCAGCCCCAGCATTTT.

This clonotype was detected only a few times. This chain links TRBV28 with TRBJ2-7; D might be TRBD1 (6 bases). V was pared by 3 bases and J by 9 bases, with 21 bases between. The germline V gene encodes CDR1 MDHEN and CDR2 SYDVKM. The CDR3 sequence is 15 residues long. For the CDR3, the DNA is TGTGCCAGCAGTTTGAGAGACAGGTCTCCCCTGGGGCAGTACTTC. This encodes CASSLRDRSPLGQYF.

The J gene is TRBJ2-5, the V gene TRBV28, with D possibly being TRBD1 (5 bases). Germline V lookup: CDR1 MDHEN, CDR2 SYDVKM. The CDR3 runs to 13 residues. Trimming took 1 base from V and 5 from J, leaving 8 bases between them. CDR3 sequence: CASSLSGWETQYF. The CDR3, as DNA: TGTGCCAGCAGTTTATCAGGGTGGGAGACCCAGTACTTC.

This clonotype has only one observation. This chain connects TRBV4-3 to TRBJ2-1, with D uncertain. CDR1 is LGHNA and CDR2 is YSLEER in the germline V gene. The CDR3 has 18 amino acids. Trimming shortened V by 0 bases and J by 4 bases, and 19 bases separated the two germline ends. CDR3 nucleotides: TGCGCCAGCAGCCAAGATTGGCAGGCTCTTACCACATACAATGAGCAGTTCTTC. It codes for CASSQDWQALTTYNEQFF.

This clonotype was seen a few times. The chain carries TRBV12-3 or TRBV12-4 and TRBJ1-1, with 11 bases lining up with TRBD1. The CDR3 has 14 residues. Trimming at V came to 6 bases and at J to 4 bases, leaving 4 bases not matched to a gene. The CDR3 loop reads CASRDRGQFTEAFF. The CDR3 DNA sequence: TGTGCCAGCAGGGACAGGGGGCAATTCACTGAAGCTTTCTTT.

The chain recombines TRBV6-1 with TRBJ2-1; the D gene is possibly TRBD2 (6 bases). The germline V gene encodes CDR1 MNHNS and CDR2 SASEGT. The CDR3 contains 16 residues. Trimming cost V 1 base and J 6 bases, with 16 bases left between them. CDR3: CASSEEYSGGTNEQFF. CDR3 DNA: TGTGCCAGCAGTGAAGAATATAGCGGAGGGACCAATGAGCAGTTCTTC.

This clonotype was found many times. The CDR3 DNA is TGTGCCAGCAGCTTAGAGGCGGGGGGGCCGTACGAGCAGTACTTC. Its protein product is CASSLEAGGPYEQYF. This sequence joins TRBV7-2 and TRBJ2-7; 9 positions agree with TRBD2. Germline assignment: CDR1 SGHTA and CDR2 FQGNSA. The CDR3 sequence is 15 residues long. V shed 1 base and J 4 bases; nucleotides not matched to a gene: 5. The whole variable domain, remainder taken from reference TRBV7-2 and TRBJ2-7, is GAGVSQSPSNKVTEKGKDVELRCDPISGHTALYWYRQSLGQGLEFLIYFQGNSAPDKSGLPSDRFSAERTGGSVSTLTIQRTQQEDSAVYLCASSLEAGGPYEQYFGPGTRLTVT.

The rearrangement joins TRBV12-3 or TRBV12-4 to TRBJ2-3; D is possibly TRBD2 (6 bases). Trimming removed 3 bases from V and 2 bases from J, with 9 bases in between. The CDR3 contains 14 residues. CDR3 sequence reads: CASSFRGTTDTQYF. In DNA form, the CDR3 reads TGTGCCAGCAGTTTCCGGGGGACCACAGATACGCAGTATTTT.

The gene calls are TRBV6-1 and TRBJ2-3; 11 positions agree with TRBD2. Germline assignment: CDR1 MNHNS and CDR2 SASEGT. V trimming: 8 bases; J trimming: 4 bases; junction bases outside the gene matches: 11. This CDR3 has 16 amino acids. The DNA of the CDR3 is TGTGCCAGCCCTAAAGGAGATAGCGGGGGGGCAGATACGCAGTATTTT. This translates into CASPKGDSGGADTQYF.

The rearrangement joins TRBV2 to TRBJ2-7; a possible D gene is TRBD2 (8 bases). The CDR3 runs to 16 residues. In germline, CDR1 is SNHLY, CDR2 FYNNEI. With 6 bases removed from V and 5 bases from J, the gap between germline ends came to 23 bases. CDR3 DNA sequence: TGTGCCAGCAGAGACCCGAACAGGGGTAGCGGGAACGAGCAGTACTTC. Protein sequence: CASRDPNRGSGNEQYF. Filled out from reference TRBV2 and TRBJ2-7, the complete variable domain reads EPEVTQTPSHQVTQMGQEVILRCVPISNHLYFYWYRQILGQKVEFLVSFYNNEISEKSEIFDDQFSVERPDGSNFTLKIRSTKLEDSAMYFCASRDPNRGSGNEQYFGPGTRLTVT.

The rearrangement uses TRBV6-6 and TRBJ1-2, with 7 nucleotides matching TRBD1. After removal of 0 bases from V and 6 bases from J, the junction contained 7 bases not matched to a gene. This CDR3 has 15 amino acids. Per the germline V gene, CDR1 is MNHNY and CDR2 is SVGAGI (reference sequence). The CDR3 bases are TGTGCCAGCAGTTACTCCTTCAGGGGGGAAAATGGCTACACCTTC. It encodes CASSYSFRGENGYTF.

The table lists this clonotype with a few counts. The CDR3 spells CASTLAGPEQFF. CDR3 nucleotides: TGCGCCAGCACACTAGCGGGACCGGAGCAGTTCTTC. The rearrangement joins TRBV10-2 to TRBJ2-1; 10 bases align to TRBD2. Losses at the gene ends were 7 bases for V and 10 bases for J; bases not matched to a gene: 4. The CDR3 covers 12 residues. CDR1 is WSHSY, CDR2 SAAADI, per germline.

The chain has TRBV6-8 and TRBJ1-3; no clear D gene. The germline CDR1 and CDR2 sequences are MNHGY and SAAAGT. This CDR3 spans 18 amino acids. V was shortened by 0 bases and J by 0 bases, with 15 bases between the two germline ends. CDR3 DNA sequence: TGTGCCAGCAGTTACTCACGGAACCCGGAACTCTCTGGAAACACCATATATTTT. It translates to CASSYSRNPELSGNTIYF.

CDR3 sequence: CASSSGTGEYF. CDR3 coding DNA: TGTGCCAGCAGCTCCGGGACTGGCGAGTACTTC. The rearrangement uses TRBV7-3 and TRBJ2-7, with D tentatively TRBD2 (6 bases). CDR3 length: 11 residues. CDR1 SGHTA and CDR2 FQGTGA come from the germline V gene. V was trimmed by 4 bases and J by 11 bases, leaving 12 bases between them. The variable domain in full, completed from reference TRBV7-3 and TRBJ2-7, reads GAGVSQTPSNKVTEKGKYVELRCDPISGHTALYWYRQSLGQGPEFLIYFQGTGAADDSGLPNDRFFAVRPEGSVSTLKIQRTERGDSAVYLCASSSGTGEYFGPGTRLTVT.